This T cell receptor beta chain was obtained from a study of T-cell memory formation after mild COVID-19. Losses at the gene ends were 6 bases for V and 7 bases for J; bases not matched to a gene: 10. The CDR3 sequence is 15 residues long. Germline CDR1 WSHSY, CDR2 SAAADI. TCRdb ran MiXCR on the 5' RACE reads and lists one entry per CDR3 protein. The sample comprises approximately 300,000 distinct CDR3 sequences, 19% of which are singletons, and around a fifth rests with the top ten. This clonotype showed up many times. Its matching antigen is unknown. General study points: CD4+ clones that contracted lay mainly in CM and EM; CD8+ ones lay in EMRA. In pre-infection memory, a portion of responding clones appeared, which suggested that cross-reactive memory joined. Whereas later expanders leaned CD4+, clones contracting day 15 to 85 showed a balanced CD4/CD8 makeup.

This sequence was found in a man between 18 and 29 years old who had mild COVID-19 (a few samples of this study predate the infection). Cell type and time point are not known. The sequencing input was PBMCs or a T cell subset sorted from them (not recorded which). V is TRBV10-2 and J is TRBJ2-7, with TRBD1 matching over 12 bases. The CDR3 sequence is CASSAPGQGAREQYF. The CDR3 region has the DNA TGCGCCAGCAGCGCACCGGGACAGGGGGCGCGGGAGCAGTACTTC.